The 28 T cell receptor beta chains below all came from one sample that was sequenced in a study of type 1 and type 2 diabetes patients. Genomic DNA was the PCR template. A primer set of 30 forward and 13 reverse primers amplified the CDR3. TCRdb fed the multiplex PCR reads into MiXCR, producing one record per CDR3 protein. Among some 250,000 distinct CDR3 sequences, approximately 50% were seen once, and the ten largest hold approximately 13%. Sequences were obtained from peripheral blood mononuclear cells (PBMCs). These receptors were collected from a man aged 18 to 29 with type 2 diabetes.

This clonotype occurred many times. The chain combines TRBV14 with TRBJ2-7; D not resolved. Germline CDR1 and CDR2: SGHDN and FVKESK. The V end lost 0 bases, the J end lost 5 bases, and 5 bases lay between the germline ends. This CDR3 has 12 amino acids. DNA for the CDR3: TGTGCCAGCAGCCAAGATTTCGACGAGCAGTACTTC. It is translated as CASSQDFDEQYF.

This clonotype was detected many times. The chain links TRBV30 to TRBJ2-5; 7 bases match TRBD2. In germline, CDR1 is GTSNPN, CDR2 SVGIG (reference sequence). The CDR3 consists of 15 residues. Losses at the gene ends were 0 bases for V and 2 bases for J; bases not matched to a gene: 6. The CDR3 DNA reads as TGTGCCTGGAGTGTGGGAGGGCAGGGACAAGAGACCCAGTACTTC. Amino acids: CAWSVGGQGQETQYF.

The J gene is TRBJ1-6, the V gene TRBV4-1; D may be TRBD1 (6 bases). Germline CDR1 MGHRA, CDR2 YSYEKL. This CDR3 is 15 amino acids long. Deletions cut 1 base from V and 10 bases from J, with 14 bases between. The CDR3 DNA reads as TGCGCCAGCAGCCAAGCGGCTGGGGGGCAGTCACCCCTCCACTTT. This gives the protein CASSQAAGGQSPLHF.

This clonotype was seen more than once but under ten times. The chain joins TRBV19 to TRBJ2-1; a possible D gene is TRBD1 (5 bases). Deletions cut 5 bases from V and 0 bases from J, with 14 bases between. CDR3 length: 16 amino acids. Germline lookup yields CDR1 LNHDA and CDR2 SQIVND (reference sequence). The CDR3 sequence: CASSGAVMSSYNEQFF. The CDR3 DNA is TGTGCCAGTAGTGGGGCGGTGATGAGCTCCTACAATGAGCAGTTCTTC.

A word on this clonotype: Mismatch with germline at one junction end may stem from a read error. V and J are TRBV2 and TRBJ2-7; TRBD2 agrees at 14 bases. Germline V gene lookup returns CDR1 SNHLY and CDR2 FYNNEI. This CDR3 comprises 18 residues. This chain's CDR3 is CASNPGLAGVGESYERYF. The CDR3 DNA reads TGTGCCAGCAACCCGGGACTAGCGGGAGTAGGGGAATCCTACGAGCGGTACTTC.

The chain has TRBV24-1 and TRBJ2-2; D unclear. The CDR3 runs to 15 residues. In germline, CDR1 is KGHDR, CDR2 SFDVKD. Trimming removed 3 bases at V and 3 bases at J, with 10 bases between. CDR3 nucleotides: TGTGCCACCAGTGATGGGTTGTGGGACACCGGGGAGCTGTTTTTT. Residues: CATSDGLWDTGELFF.

V gene TRBV7-3 combines with J gene TRBJ2-6; no clear D gene. CDR1 and CDR2 (germline): SGHTA, FQGTGA. With 5 bases removed from V and 2 bases from J, the gap between germline ends came to 16 bases. This CDR3 spans 17 amino acids. The CDR3 sequence is CASSQDGSTTGANVLTF. CDR3 bases: TGTGCCAGCAGCCAAGACGGTTCGACGACTGGGGCCAACGTCCTGACTTTC.

V is TRBV6-5 and J is TRBJ1-2; the match to TRBD1 covers 7 bases. Trimming at V came to 6 bases and at J to 6 bases, leaving 7 bases not matched to a gene. The CDR3 sequence is 13 residues long. Per germline, CDR1 MNHEY and CDR2 SVGAGI. Written as DNA, the CDR3 is TGTGCCAGCAGCCCCGACAGGGCTAATGGCTACACCTTC. Translation gives CASSPDRANGYTF.

The chain combines TRBV5-1 with TRBJ2-6, with D perhaps TRBD2 (7 bases). This CDR3 comprises 16 residues. The V gene's germline CDR1 is SGHRS and CDR2 YFSETQ. The V end lost 4 bases, the J end lost 2 bases, and 13 bases lay between the germline ends. The CDR3 here is CASSPTRGPGANVLTF. The CDR3 nucleotides read TGCGCCAGCAGCCCTACGCGGGGGCCTGGGGCCAACGTCCTGACTTTC.

As to this clonotype: One junction end does not reproduce the germline sequence, and a read error may be involved. The chain uses TRBV10-3 and TRBJ2-7, with D possibly being TRBD2 (5 bases). Germline lookup yields CDR1 ENHRY and CDR2 SYGVKD. The CDR3 extends over 16 amino acids. CDR3 bases: TGTGCCAGCAGTGAAGCAAGGACGGGGTCAATCTACGAGCAGTACTTC. Protein sequence: CASSEARTGSIYEQYF.

This sequence joins TRBV5-4 and TRBJ2-5, with 12 nucleotides matching TRBD2. This CDR3 comprises 15 residues. The ends lost 3 bases at V and 6 bases at J; junction bases unmatched: 6. The V gene's germline CDR1 is SGHNT and CDR2 YYREEE (reference sequence). The CDR3 DNA follows: TGTGCCAGCAGCTCTACTAGCGGGGGGAGGAAGACCCAGTACTTC. It translates to CASSSTSGGRKTQYF. Using reference TRBV5-4 and TRBJ2-5 for the parts outside the CDR3, the full variable domain is ETGVTQSPTHLIKTRGQQVTLRCSSQSGHNTVSWYQQALGQGPQFIFQYYREEENGRGNFPPRFSGLQFPNYSSELNVNALELDDSALYLCASSSTSGGRKTQYFGPGTRLLVL.

The CDR3 nucleotides read TGTGCCAGCAGTGACAAACAACTCAGGTGGGACTATGGCTACACCTTC. Its translation: CASSDKQLRWDYGYTF. J is TRBJ1-2 and V is TRBV6-1; D not resolved. Germline CDR1 and CDR2: MNHNS and SASEGT. Trimming left V 3 bases short and J 3 bases short, with 17 bases between. The CDR3 covers 16 residues.

This sequence joins TRBV7-6 and TRBJ2-5; D is perhaps TRBD2 (6 bases). This CDR3 spans 14 amino acids. Between the trimmed V and J ends, which lost 5 bases and 5 bases, there was a span of 15 bases. CDR1 and CDR2 from the germline V gene are SGHVS and FNYEAQ. CDR3 in amino acids: CASSPGRIPETQYF. In nucleotides, the CDR3 is TGTGCCAGCAGCCCCGGGAGAATTCCGGAGACCCAGTACTTC.

The chain carries TRBV6-2 or TRBV6-3 and TRBJ1-5; no clear D. Trimming took off 6 bases at V and 5 bases at J, with 14 bases between the two ends. This CDR3 is built from 14 residues. Germline loops: CDR1 MNHEY, CDR2 SVGEGT. CDR3 sequence reads: CASRDPPNDQPQHF. CDR3 DNA: TGTGCCAGCAGGGACCCCCCCAATGATCAGCCCCAGCATTTT.

This clonotype has only a few counts. The CDR3 DNA sequence: TGCAGCGCATGGTCGGACACTGAAGCTTTCTTT. Translating gives CSAWSDTEAFF. The chain employs TRBV29-1 and TRBJ1-1; D not certain. The CDR3 is made up of 11 amino acids. Trimming removed 7 bases at V and 3 bases at J, with 9 bases between. CDR1 and CDR2 from the germline V gene are SQVTM and ANQGSEA.

This clonotype was detected only once. The chain carries TRBV20-1 and TRBJ1-2, with 10 bases that match TRBD1. V shed 0 bases, J shed 5 bases, and the junction held 15 bases outside the gene matches. This CDR3 is built from 18 residues. Per germline, CDR1 DFQATT and CDR2 SNEGSKA (reference sequence). The CDR3 spells CSARDPRDRGRHNYGYTF. CDR3 coding DNA: TGCAGTGCTAGAGATCCCCGAGACAGGGGGCGCCACAATTATGGCTACACCTTC.

CDR3 protein: CASSQTGLAVYEQYF. CDR3 nucleotides: TGTGCCAGCAGCCAAACGGGACTAGCTGTCTACGAGCAGTACTTC. The chain links TRBV7-9 to TRBJ2-7, with TRBD2 identical over 9 bases. The germline V gene has CDR1 SEHNR and CDR2 FQNEAQ (reference sequence). J lost 3 bases, V lost 5 bases, and 8 bases had no gene match. This CDR3 region has 15 residues.

Comments on this clonotype: The junction differs from germline at one of its ends, possibly a read error. The chain combines TRBV6-5 with TRBJ2-7; D is possibly TRBD2 (5 bases). This CDR3 has 15 amino acids. Germline CDR1 MNHEY, CDR2 SVGAGI. CDR3 region: CAISDPKRVAYEQYF. The CDR3 region has the DNA TGTGCCATCAGTGACCCCAAGAGGGTAGCCTACGAGCAGTACTTC.

This chain joins TRBV28 and TRBJ2-5, with 8 bases aligning to TRBD2. CDR1 MDHEN and CDR2 SYDVKM come from the germline V gene. V shed 8 bases and J 2 bases; nucleotides not matched to a gene: 4. The CDR3 totals 13 residues. In nucleotides, the CDR3 is TGTGCCAGCGGACCGGGGGGGCAAGAGACCCAGTACTTC. Translation gives CASGPGGQETQYF.

The chain is built from TRBV20-1 and TRBJ2-7; 10 nucleotides agree with TRBD1. Germline V lookup: CDR1 DFQATT, CDR2 SNEGSKA (reference sequence). The junction had 9 bases not matched to a gene; V was cut back by 4 bases and J by 6 bases. The CDR3 length is 14 residues. The CDR3 DNA reads as TGCAGTGCTAAAGCCGGGACAGGGGCTAGCGAGCAGTACTTC. It translates to CSAKAGTGASEQYF.

The rearrangement links TRBV5-5 to TRBJ2-2; tentatively, D is TRBD2 (5 bases). CDR3 length: 18 amino acids. CDR1 is SGHKS and CDR2 is YYEKEE in the germline V gene (reference sequence). V lost 1 base and J 4 bases, leaving 20 bases between the germline ends. The CDR3 loop reads CASSLLLASLSGTGELFF. For the CDR3, the DNA is TGTGCCAGCAGCTTGTTGCTAGCCAGCCTGTCGGGCACCGGGGAGCTGTTTTTT.

This clonotype was detected only once. The V call is TRBV6-5, the J call TRBJ2-6, with D perhaps matching TRBD1 (5 bases). The CDR3 has 18 residues. Germline lookup yields CDR1 MNHEY and CDR2 SVGAGI. Trimming removed 5 bases from V and 0 bases from J, with 17 bases in between. The CDR3 DNA follows: TGTGCCAGCAGTCCCCAGGTGGGGCCGGACTCTGGGGCCAACGTCCTGACTTTC. This encodes CASSPQVGPDSGANVLTF.

The V and J genes are TRBV19 and TRBJ2-3; D gene ambiguous. V was shortened by 0 bases and J by 0 bases, with 10 bases between the two germline ends. Germline V gene data show CDR1 as LNHDA and CDR2 as SQIVND (reference sequence). This CDR3 spans 16 amino acids. This CDR3 is CASSIEKKTSTDTQYF. The CDR3, as DNA: TGTGCCAGTAGTATAGAGAAGAAGACTAGCACAGATACGCAGTATTTT.

V gene TRBV5-1 combines with J gene TRBJ1-6; D gene unclear. CDR3 size: 15 residues. Germline V gene sequence: CDR1 SGHRS, CDR2 YFSETQ. The V end lost 4 bases, the J end lost 7 bases, and 15 bases lay between the germline ends. CDR3 residues: CASSAGWSENSPLHF. The CDR3 nucleotides are TGCGCCAGCAGCGCGGGGTGGAGTGAGAATTCACCCCTCCACTTT. The full variable domain, with the rest looked up from reference TRBV5-1 and TRBJ1-6, is KAGVTQTPRYLIKTRGQQVTLSCSPISGHRSVSWYQQTPGQGLQFLFEYFSETQRNKGNFPGRFSGRQFSNSRSEMNVSTLELGDSALYLCASSAGWSENSPLHFGNGTRLTVT.

The chain's CDR3 is CASTREVVGSTEAFF. DNA of the CDR3: TGTGCCAGCACCAGGGAGGTTGTTGGTAGCACTGAAGCTTTCTTT. This chain links TRBV6-6 with TRBJ1-1; D is perhaps TRBD1 (5 bases). V was pared by 7 bases and J by 4 bases, with 19 bases between. CDR3 length: 15 amino acids. Germline V gene lookup returns CDR1 MNHNY and CDR2 SVGAGI (reference sequence).

This clonotype was picked up a small number of times. The V gene is TRBV6-6, the J gene TRBJ2-5; 8 nucleotides match TRBD2. V was pared by 5 bases and J by 5 bases, with 19 bases of the junction left unmatched. Per germline, CDR1 MNHNY and CDR2 SVGAGI (reference sequence). This CDR3 contains 18 residues. This CDR3 is CASSPSVGSGRGGETQYF. The CDR3 DNA is TGTGCCAGCAGTCCAAGCGTGGGGAGCGGGAGAGGAGGGGAGACCCAGTACTTC.

This chain connects TRBV19 to TRBJ2-7; D possibly corresponds to TRBD1 (6 bases). V lost 3 bases and J 3 bases, leaving 12 bases between the germline ends. From germline, CDR1 is LNHDA and CDR2 SQIVND (reference sequence). The CDR3 is made up of 14 amino acids. CDR3 sequence: CASSIIQGRYEQYF. The CDR3 DNA is TGTGCCAGTAGTATTATCCAGGGGCGCTACGAGCAGTACTTC.

In this sample, this clonotype turned up a few times. This rearrangement joins TRBV2 to TRBJ1-2, with D possibly TRBD1 on 6 matching bases. There are 16 residues in the CDR3. Germline V gene sequence: CDR1 SNHLY, CDR2 FYNNEI. V was pared by 2 bases and J by 1 base, with 14 bases between. In nucleotides, the CDR3 is TGTGCCAGCAGTGAATCGCGGGGGGCGATTAACTATGGCTACACCTTC. Its protein is CASSESRGAINYGYTF.